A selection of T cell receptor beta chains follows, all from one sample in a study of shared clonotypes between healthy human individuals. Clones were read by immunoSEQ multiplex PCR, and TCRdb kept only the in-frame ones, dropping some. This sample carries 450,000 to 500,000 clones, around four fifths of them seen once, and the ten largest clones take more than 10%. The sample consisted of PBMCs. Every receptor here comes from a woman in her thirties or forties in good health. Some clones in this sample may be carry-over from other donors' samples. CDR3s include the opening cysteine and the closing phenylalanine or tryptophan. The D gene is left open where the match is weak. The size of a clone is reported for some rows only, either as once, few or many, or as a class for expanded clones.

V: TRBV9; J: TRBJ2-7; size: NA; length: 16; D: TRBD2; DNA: TGTGCCAGCAGCGTAGGGGGGACTAGCGGATCCTACGAGCAGTACTTC; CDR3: CASSVGGTSGSYEQYF
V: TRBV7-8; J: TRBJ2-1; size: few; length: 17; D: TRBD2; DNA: TGTGCCAGCAGCCCATTCGGGGGGGTGGGGCCCGGCAATGAGCAGTTCTTC; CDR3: CASSPFGGVGPGNEQFF
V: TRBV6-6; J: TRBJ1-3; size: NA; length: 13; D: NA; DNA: TGTGCCAGCAGTTATTCCGACGGCAACACCATATATTTT; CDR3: CASSYSDGNTIYF
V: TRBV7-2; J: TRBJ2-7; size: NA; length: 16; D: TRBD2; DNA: TGTGCCAGCAGCTTAGGACCCAGCGGGAGTACCTACGAGCAGTACTTC; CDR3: CASSLGPSGSTYEQYF
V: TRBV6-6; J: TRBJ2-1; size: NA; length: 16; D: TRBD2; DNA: TGTGCCAGCAGGGTAAGAGCGGGAGCCCAAAGCGATGAGCAGTTCTTC; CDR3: CASRVRAGAQSDEQFF
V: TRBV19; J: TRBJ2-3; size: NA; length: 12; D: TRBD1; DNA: TGTGCCAGTAGCCGACAGGGAGATACGCAGTATTTT; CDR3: CASSRQGDTQYF
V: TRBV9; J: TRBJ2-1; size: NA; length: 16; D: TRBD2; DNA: TGTGCCAGCAGCGTAGGTCGGGAGGGCCATTTAAATGAGCAGTTCTTC; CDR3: CASSVGREGHLNEQFF
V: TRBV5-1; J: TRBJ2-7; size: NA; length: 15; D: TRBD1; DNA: TGCGCCAGCAGCTTGTCCGCAGGGGGAGATTACGAGCAGTACTTC; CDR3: CASSLSAGGDYEQYF
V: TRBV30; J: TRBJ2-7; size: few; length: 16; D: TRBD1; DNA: TGTGCCTGGTTATCAGAGGCGGGACAGGGAACCTACGAGCAGTACTTC; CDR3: CAWLSEAGQGTYEQYF
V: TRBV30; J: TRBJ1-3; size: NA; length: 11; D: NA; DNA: TGTGTCGCCCGGTCTGGAAACACCATATATTTT; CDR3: CVARSGNTIYF
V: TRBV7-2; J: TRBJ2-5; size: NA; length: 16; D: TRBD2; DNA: TGTGCCAGCAGCTTATTCGCTAGCGGGTTGCAAGAGACCCAGTACTTC; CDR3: CASSLFASGLQETQYF
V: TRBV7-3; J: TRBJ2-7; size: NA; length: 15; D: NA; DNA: TGTGCCAGCAGCTTAACATACGGGGCTGGGATCGAGCAGTACTTC; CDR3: CASSLTYGAGIEQYF
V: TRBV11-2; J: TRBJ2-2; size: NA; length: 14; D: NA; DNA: TGTGCCAGCAGCCTCGGGCCCCGCAACGGGGAGCTGTTTTTT; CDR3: CASSLGPRNGELFF
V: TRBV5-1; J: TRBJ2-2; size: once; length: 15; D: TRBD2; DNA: TGCGCCAGCAGCTTGGTCGGGAGGGACGTCGGGGAGCTGTTTTTT; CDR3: CASSLVGRDVGELFF
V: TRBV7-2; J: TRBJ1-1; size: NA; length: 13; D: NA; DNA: TGTGCCAGCAGCCCTAATTCGAACACTGAAGCTTTCTTT; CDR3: CASSPNSNTEAFF
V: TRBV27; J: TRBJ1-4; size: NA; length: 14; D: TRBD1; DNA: TGTGCCAGCAGTACGACAGGGGAGGGTGAAAAACTGTTTTTT; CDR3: CASSTTGEGEKLFF
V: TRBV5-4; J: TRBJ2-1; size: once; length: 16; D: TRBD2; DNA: TGTGCCAGCAGCTGGGGACTAGCGGCTTCCTACAATGAGCAGTTCTTC; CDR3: CASSWGLAASYNEQFF
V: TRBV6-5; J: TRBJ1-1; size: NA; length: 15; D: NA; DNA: TGTGCCAGCAGCTTCGACAGGAACGAAAACTCTGAAGCTTTCTTT; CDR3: CASSFDRNENSEAFF
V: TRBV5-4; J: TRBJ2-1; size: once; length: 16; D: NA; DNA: TGTGCCAGCAGCCCCTTTGGGGGTTGGGATTCCGATGAGCAGTTCTTC; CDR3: CASSPFGGWDSDEQFF
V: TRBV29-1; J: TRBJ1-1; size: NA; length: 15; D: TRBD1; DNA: TGCAGCGTTGTCTACAGGGGTACCCGGGGGGCTGAAGCTTTCTTT; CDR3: CSVVYRGTRGAEAFF
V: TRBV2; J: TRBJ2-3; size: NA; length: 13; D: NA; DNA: TGTGCCAGCAGTGAGGTAGTAAGGGGACGGGAGTATTTT; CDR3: CASSEVVRGREYF
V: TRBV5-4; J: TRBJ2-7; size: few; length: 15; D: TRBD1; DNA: TGTGCCAGCAGTTCACCCCGGGACAGGGGCTCCGGAAAGTACTTC; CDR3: CASSSPRDRGSGKYF
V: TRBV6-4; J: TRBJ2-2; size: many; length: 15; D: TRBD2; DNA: TGTGCCAGCAGTGAAGGCGGGGGAGATACCGGGGAGCTGTTTTTT; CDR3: CASSEGGGDTGELFF
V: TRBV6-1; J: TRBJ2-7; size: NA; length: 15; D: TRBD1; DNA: TGTGCCAGCAGTGGAGGGACAGTACTAGCCTACGAGCAGTACTTC; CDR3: CASSGGTVLAYEQYF
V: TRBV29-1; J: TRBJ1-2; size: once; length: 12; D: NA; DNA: TGCAGCGTTGATAGGGGGAACTATGGCTACACCTTC; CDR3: CSVDRGNYGYTF
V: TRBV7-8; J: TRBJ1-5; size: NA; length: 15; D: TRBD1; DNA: TGTGCCAGCAGCCTAGACAGGGAGGGCAATCAGCCCCAGCATTTT; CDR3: CASSLDREGNQPQHF
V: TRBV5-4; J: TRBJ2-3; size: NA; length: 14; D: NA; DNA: TGTGCCAGCAGCAAGGGGAACCCCACAGATACGCAGTATTTT; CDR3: CASSKGNPTDTQYF
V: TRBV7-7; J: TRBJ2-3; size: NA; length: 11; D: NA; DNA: TGTGCCAGCAGCTCTGGATTCACGCAGTATTTT; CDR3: CASSSGFTQYF
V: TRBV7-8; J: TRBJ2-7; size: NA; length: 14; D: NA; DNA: TGTGCCAGCAGCTTCCCGGGCCATACTTACGAGCAGTACTTC; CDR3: CASSFPGHTYEQYF
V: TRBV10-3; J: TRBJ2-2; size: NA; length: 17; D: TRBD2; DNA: TGTGCCATCAGGACGGGACTAGCGGGAGTAAGCACCGGGGAGCTGTTTTTT; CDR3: CAIRTGLAGVSTGELFF
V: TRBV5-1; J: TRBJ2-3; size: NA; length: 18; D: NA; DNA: TGCGCCAGCAGCTTGGAGGGGAACCGCGCCAATTTCGCAGATACGCAGTATTTT; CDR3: CASSLEGNRANFADTQYF
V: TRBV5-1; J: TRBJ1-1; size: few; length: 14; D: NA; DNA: TGCGCCAGCAGCTCCCAGGGCCAGAACACTGAAGCTTTCTTT; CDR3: CASSSQGQNTEAFF
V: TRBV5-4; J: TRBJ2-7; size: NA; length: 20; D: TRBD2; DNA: TGTGCCAGCAGCTCCCTACAAAGGACAGGCCCAGCGGGAGGGACCTACGAGCAGTACTTC; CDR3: CASSSLQRTGPAGGTYEQYF
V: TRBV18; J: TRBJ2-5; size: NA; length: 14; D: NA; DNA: TGTGCCAGCTCACCAGTGACAGACGGCGAGACCCAGTACTTC; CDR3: CASSPVTDGETQYF
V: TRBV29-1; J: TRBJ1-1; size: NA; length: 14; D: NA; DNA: TGCAGTATACGCCGGGCAGGGGTGAACACTGAAGCTTTCTTT; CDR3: CSIRRAGVNTEAFF
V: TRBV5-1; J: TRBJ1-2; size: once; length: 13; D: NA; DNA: TGCGCCAGCAGCCCGGACAGTTGGTATGGCTACACCTTC; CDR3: CASSPDSWYGYTF
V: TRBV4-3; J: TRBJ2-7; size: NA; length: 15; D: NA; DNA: TGCGCCAGCAGCCAAGAGTGGGGAGGGGGGTACGAGCAGTGCTTC; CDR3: CASSQEWGGGYEQCF
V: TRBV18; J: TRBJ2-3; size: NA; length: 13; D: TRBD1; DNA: TGTGCCAGCTTACAGGGGACCACAGATACGCAGTATTTT; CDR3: CASLQGTTDTQYF
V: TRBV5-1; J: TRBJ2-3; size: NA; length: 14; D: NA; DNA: TGCGCCACCTCTCCGGGACCCAACACAGATACGCAGTATTTT; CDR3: CATSPGPNTDTQYF
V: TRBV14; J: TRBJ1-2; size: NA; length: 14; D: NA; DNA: TGTGCCAGCAGCCAGCACAGGGACGGCTATGGCTACACCTTC; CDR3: CASSQHRDGYGYTF
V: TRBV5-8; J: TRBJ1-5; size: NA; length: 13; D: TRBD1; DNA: TGTGCCAGCAGCGGACAGGGTAGCCAGCCCCAGCATTTT; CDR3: CASSGQGSQPQHF
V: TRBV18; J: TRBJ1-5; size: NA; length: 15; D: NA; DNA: TGTGCCAGCTCACCGACCCAGGGGACGGAACAGCCCCAGCATTTT; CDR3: CASSPTQGTEQPQHF